The T cell receptor beta chain under discussion was sequenced for a study of cytomegalovirus exposure and HLA in healthy donors. Looking at the study overall: In a previous analysis, around 120 million unique TCR beta sequences were found from 150 million to 200 million T cells. Notes on the study in general: Relative to equally common others, HLA-associated TCR beta chains showed greater clonal expansion in a later analysis. Many donors carried some public TCRs, although rarity characterized most TCR sequences.

PCR involved 60 Vbeta and 13 Jbeta primers. Sequencing used immunoSEQ multiplex PCR; TCRdb keeps in-frame clones, though not all of them. The sample records approximately 150,000 clones, less than 85% being singletons. This clone is a singleton in its sample. The target antigen is unknown. Donors sampled were nominally healthy, though unrecorded immune exposures were likely. Germline lookup yields CDR1 LNHDA and CDR2 SQIVND (reference sequence). The CDR3 is made up of 15 amino acids. The specimen sequenced was PBMCs. The chain joins TRBV19 to TRBJ2-1, with 12 bases aligning to TRBD2. The TCR originated in a man in his forties in good health and CMV-seronegative. The CDR3 reads CASSPPSGGGNEQFF. The CDR3 nucleotides read TGTGCTTCGTCCCCCCCTAGCGGGGGGGGGAATGAGCAGTTCTTC.